This T cell receptor (beta chain) is drawn from a study of T cell changes during pregnancy in multiple sclerosis. The table came from immunoSEQ multiplex PCR; TCRdb's copy has only in-frame clones and leaves some out. The sample yields under 95,000 clones, approximately 92% seen once. Trimming left V 2 bases short and J 10 bases short, with 14 bases between. The CDR3 extends over 13 amino acids. Germline V gene data show CDR1 as MNHEY and CDR2 as SVGAGI. The sample was peripheral blood, taken after pregnancy. The chain couples TRBV6-5 to TRBJ1-1, with a possible D match to TRBD1 (5 bases). The origin of this receptor is a female donor with multiple sclerosis, enrolled in a pregnancy study. The CDR3 loop reads CASSYGAGVVAFF. CDR3 in DNA: TGTGCCAGCAGTTACGGGGCGGGAGTAGTAGCTTTCTTT.